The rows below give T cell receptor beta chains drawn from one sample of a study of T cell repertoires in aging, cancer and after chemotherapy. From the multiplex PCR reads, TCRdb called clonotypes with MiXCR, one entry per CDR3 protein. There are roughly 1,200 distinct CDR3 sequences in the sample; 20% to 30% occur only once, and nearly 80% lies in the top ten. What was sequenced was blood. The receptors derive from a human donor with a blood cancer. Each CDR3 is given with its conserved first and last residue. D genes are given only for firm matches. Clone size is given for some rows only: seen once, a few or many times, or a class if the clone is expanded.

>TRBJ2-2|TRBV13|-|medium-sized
CASSARGLIGELFF
TGTGCCAGCAGCGCTCGGGGGCTGATCGGGGAGCTGTTTTTT
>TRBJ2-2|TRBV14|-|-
CASSHILPEGTGELFF
TGTGCCAGCAGCCATATACTTCCTGAGGGCACCGGGGAGCTGTTTTTT
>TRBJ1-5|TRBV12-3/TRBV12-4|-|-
CASSLEGFYQPQHF
TGTGCCAGCAGTTTAGAGGGATTTTATCAGCCCCAGCATTTT
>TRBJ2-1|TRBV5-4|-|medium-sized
CASSLGGNEQFF
TGTGCCAGCAGCTTGGGGGGAAATGAGCAGTTCTTC
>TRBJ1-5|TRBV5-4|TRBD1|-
CASSLDTGVSNQPQHF
TGTGCCAGCAGCTTAGACACAGGGGTGAGCAATCAGCCCCAGCATTTT
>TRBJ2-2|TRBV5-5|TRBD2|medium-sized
CASSFGGGATGELFF
TGTGCCAGCAGCTTCGGCGGGGGGGCCACCGGGGAGCTGTTTTTT
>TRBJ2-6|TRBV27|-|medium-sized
CASSLTGSSGANVLTF
TGTGCCAGCAGTTTAACAGGGAGCTCTGGGGCCAACGTCCTGACTTTC
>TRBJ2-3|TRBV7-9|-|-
CASSVGATGLTDTQYF
TGTGCCAGCAGCGTTGGGGCCACAGGGCTCACAGATACGCAGTATTTT
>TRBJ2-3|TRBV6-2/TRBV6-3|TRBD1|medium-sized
CASSYRAGGVDTQYF
TGTGCCAGCAGTTACAGGGCAGGGGGTGTAGATACGCAGTATTTT
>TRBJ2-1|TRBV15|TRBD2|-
CATRGTSGVVSYNEQFF
TGTGCCACCAGAGGGACTAGCGGGGTCGTCTCCTACAATGAGCAGTTCTTC
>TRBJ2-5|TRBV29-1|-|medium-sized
CSVGDGGETQYF
TGCAGCGTTGGGGATGGGGGGGAGACCCAGTACTTC
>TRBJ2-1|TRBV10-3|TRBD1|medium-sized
CAISARTGVDNEQFF
TGTGCCATCAGTGCCAGGACAGGGGTTGACAATGAGCAGTTCTTC
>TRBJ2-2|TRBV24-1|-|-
CATSGPTGWAGELFF
TGTGCCACCAGTGGACCGACCGGTTGGGCCGGGGAGCTGTTTTTT
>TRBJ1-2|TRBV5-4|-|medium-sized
CASSSRGRGNYGYTF
TGTGCCAGCAGCTCCAGAGGGAGGGGGAACTATGGCTACACCTTC
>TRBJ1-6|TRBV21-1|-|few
CASRSSPSPLHF
TGTGCCAGCCGCTCCAGTCCTTCACCCCTCCACTTT
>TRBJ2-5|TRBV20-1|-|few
CSALPQGMQETQYF
TGCAGTGCTCTCCCTCAGGGGATGCAAGAGACCCAGTACTTC
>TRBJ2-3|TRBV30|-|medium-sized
CAWSIGGGWGTQYF
TGTGCCTGGAGTATTGGAGGGGGTTGGGGTACGCAGTATTTT
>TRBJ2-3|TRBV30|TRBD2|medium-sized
CAWTLSGGATDTQYF
TGTGCCTGGACCCTTAGCGGGGGGGCCACAGATACGCAGTATTTT
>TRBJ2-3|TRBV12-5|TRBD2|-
CASGPGTSGGYTDTQYF
TGTGCTAGTGGACCCGGGACTAGCGGGGGATACACAGATACGCAGTATTTT
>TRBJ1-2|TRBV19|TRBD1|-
CASSIGQGLNYGYTF
TGTGCCAGTAGTATAGGACAGGGCCTAAACTATGGCTACACCTTC
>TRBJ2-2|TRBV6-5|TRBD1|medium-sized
CASSDRYRGTGELFF
TGTGCCAGCAGTGATCGTTACAGGGGCACCGGGGAGCTGTTTTTT
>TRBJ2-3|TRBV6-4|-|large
CASSDSMDTQYF
TGTGCCAGCAGTGACTCCATGGATACGCAGTATTTT
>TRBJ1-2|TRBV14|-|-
CASADTANYGYTF
TGTGCCAGCGCCGATACAGCTAACTATGGCTACACCTTC
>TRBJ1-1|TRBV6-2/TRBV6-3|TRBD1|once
CASRTGTVILNTEAFF
TGTGCCAGCAGGACCGGGACAGTAATTTTGAACACTGAAGCTTTCTTT
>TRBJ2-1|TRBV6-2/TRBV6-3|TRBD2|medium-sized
CASSSWTSGRGDEQFF
TGTGCCAGCAGTTCCTGGACTAGCGGGAGGGGGGATGAGCAGTTCTTC
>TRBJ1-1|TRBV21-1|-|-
CASSGWNRGLLMNTEAFF
TGTGCCAGCAGCGGCTGGAACAGGGGGCTTTTGATGAACACTGAAGCTTTCTTT
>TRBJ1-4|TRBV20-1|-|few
CSASDGATNEKLFF
TGCAGTGCTAGCGATGGGGCAACTAATGAAAAACTGTTTTTT
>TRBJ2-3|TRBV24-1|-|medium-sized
CATSGDFEEDTQYF
TGTGCCACCAGTGGGGACTTCGAGGAGGATACGCAGTATTTT
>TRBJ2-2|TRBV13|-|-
CASSDGGIAPGELFF
TGTGCCAGCAGTGATGGGGGAATTGCTCCCGGGGAGCTGTTTTTT
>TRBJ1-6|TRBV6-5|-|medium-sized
CASSNPGSPLHF
TGTGCCAGCAGTAACCCCGGTTCACCCCTCCACTTT
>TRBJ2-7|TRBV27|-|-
CANGKGRRGEQYF
TGTGCCAACGGAAAAGGCAGACGGGGGGAGCAGTACTTC
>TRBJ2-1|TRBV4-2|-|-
CASSPDGDNEQFF
TGTGCCAGCAGCCCAGACGGGGACAATGAGCAGTTCTTC
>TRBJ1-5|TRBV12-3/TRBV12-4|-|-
CASSLGGRGGGQPQHF
TGTGCCAGCAGTTTAGGTGGCAGGGGTGGTGGTCAGCCCCAGCATTTT
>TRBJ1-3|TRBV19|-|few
CASSIEGSSGNTIYF
TGTGCCAGTAGTATCGAGGGGAGCTCTGGAAACACCATATATTTT
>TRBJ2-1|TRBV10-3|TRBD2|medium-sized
CATGLAASLGYNEQFF
TGTGCCACGGGACTAGCGGCTTCGCTAGGATACAATGAGCAGTTCTTC